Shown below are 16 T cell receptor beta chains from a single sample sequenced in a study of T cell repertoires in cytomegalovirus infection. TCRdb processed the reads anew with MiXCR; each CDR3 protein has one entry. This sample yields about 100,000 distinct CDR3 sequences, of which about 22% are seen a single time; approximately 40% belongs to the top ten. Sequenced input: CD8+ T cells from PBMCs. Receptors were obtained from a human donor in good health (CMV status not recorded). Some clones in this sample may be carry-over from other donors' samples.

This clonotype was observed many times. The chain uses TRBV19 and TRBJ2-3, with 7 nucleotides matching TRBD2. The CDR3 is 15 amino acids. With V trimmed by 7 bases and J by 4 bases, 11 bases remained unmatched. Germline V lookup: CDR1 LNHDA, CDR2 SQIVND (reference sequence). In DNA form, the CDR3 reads TGTGCCAGTACCGCCAGCGGGGTGGTTGCAGATACGCAGTATTTT. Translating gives CASTASGVVADTQYF.

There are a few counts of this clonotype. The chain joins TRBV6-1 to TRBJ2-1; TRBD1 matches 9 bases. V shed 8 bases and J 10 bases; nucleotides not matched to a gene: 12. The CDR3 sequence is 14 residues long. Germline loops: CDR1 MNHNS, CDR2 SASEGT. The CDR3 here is CASVIGQGLPEQFF. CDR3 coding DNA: TGTGCCAGCGTGATAGGACAGGGGCTTCCCGAGCAGTTCTTC.

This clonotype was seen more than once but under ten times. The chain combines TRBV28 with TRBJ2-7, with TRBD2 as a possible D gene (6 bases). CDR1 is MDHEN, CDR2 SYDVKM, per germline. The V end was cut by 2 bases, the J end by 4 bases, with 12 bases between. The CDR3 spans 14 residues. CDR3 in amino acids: CASSLRGTLYEQYF. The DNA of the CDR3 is TGTGCCAGCAGTTTACGGGGGACGCTGTACGAGCAGTACTTC.

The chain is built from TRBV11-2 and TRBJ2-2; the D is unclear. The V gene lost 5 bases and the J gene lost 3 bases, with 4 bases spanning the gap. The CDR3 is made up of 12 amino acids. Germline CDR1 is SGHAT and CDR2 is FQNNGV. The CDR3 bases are TGTGCCAGCAGCAAGGACACCGGGGAGCTGTTTTTT. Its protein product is CASSKDTGELFF.

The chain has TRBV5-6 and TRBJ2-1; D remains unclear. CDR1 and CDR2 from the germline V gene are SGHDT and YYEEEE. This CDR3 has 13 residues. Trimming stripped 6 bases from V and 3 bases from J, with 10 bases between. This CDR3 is CASKPSVYNEQFF. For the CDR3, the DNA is TGTGCCAGCAAACCTTCGGTCTACAATGAGCAGTTCTTC.

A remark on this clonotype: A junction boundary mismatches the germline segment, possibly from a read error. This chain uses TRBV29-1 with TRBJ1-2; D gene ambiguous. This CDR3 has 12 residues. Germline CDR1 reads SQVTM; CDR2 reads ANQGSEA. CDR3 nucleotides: TGCAGCGTCGAAGGAGAGGCTATGGGCTACACCTTC. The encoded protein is CSVEGEAMGYTF.

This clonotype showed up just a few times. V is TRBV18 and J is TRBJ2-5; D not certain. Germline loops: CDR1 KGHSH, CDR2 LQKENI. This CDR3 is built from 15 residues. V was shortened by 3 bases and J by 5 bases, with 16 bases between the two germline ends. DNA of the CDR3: TGTGCCAGCTCACCGGGCGCAGACCTGTGGGAGACCCAGTACTTC. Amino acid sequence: CASSPGADLWETQYF.

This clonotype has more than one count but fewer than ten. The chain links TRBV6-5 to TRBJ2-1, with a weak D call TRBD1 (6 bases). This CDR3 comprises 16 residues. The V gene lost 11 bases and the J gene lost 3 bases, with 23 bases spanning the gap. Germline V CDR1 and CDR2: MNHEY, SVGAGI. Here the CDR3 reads CASRMVGTGNYNEQFF. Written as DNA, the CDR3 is TGTGCCTCTCGGATGGTAGGCACAGGGAACTACAATGAGCAGTTCTTC.

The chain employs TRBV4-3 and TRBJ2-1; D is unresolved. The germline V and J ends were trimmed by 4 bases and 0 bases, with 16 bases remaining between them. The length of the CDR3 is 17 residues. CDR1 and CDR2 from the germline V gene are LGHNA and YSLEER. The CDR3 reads CASSPAGPISSYNEQFF. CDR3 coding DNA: TGCGCCAGCAGCCCTGCCGGGCCTATCAGCTCCTACAATGAGCAGTTCTTC.

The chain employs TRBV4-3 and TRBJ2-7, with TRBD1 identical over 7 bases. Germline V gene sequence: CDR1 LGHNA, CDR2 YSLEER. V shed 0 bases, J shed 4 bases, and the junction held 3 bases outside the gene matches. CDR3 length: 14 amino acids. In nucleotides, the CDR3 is TGCGCCAGCAGCCAAGATCCAGGGGGTTACGAGCAGTACTTC. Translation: CASSQDPGGYEQYF.

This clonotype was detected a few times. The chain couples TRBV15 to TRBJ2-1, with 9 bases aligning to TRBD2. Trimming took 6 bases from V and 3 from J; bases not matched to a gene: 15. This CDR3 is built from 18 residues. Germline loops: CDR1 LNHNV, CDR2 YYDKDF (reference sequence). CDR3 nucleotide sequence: TGTGCCACCAGTCGTGCACTAGCGGGTCTCTCCAACTACAATGAGCAGTTCTTC. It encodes CATSRALAGLSNYNEQFF.

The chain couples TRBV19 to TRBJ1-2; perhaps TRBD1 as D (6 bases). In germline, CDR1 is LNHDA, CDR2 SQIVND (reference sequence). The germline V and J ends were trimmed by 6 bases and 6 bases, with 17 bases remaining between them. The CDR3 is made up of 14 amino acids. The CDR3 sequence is CASRSTGSLDGYTF. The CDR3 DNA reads TGTGCCAGTAGGAGCACAGGGTCATTGGATGGCTACACCTTC.

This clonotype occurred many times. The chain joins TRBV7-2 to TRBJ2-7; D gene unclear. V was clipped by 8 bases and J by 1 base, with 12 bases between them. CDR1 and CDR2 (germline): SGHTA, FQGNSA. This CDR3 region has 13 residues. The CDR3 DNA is TGTGCCAGCCGGGCCTCTGCATCCTACGAGCAGTACTTC. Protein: CASRASASYEQYF.

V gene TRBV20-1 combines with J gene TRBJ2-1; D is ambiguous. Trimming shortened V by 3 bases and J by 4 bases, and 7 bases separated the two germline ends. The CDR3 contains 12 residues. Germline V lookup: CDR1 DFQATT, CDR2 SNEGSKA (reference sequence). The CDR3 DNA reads TGCAGTGCTAGTTCCGGGTACAATGAGCAGTTCTTC. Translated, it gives CSASSGYNEQFF.

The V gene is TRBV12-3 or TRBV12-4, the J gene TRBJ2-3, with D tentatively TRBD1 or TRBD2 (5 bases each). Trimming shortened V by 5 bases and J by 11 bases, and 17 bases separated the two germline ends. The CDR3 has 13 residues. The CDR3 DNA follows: TGTGCCAGCAGTGCCGGGACCGTGAAGGAGCAGTATTTT. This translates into CASSAGTVKEQYF.

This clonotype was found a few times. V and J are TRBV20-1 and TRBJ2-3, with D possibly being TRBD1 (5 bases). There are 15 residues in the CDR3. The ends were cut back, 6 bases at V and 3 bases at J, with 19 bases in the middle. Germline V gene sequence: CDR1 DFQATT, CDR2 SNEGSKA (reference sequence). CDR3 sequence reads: CSATDSGVGTDTQYF. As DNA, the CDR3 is TGCAGTGCGACAGATTCAGGCGTGGGGACAGATACGCAGTATTTT.